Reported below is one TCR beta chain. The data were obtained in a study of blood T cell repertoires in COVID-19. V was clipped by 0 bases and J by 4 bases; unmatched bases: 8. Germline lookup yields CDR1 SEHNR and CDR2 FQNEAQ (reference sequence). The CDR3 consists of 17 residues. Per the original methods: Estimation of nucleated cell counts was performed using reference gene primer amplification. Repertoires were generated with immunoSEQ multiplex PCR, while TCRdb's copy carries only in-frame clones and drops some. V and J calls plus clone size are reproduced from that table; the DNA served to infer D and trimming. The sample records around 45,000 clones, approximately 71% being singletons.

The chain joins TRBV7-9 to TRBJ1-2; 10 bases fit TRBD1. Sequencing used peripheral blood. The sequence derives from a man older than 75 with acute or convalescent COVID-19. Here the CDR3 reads CASSLATGTGEGYGYTF. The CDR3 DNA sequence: TGTGCCAGCAGCTTAGCAACCGGGACAGGGGAGGGCTATGGCTACACCTTC.